Shown below are 25 T cell receptor beta chains from a single sample sequenced in a study of shared clonotypes between healthy human individuals (dated by TCRdb to the early 2020s). CD8 naive samples were CD45RO-negative cells positively selected for CCR7, giving a CD45RA+CCR7+ population that excluded TemRA cells. Library preparation used the immunoSEQ multiplex PCR assay. As stored in TCRdb, this immuneACCESS dataset retains in-frame rearrangements with V and J assigned. A fraction of the clones does not appear; measured against another copy, unresolved V genes explain less than half of the discrepancy, and the remainder lacks a known reason. The sample profile shows about 2.1 million clones; roughly 93% of them were found once. The top ten hold around 1.8% of the sample. Sequenced material: naive CD8+ T cells from PBMCs. The cell subset or site label for this specimen denotes: CD45RA+CCR7+. The receptors shown here come from a man younger than 35 in good health. Some clones in this sample may be carry-over from other donors' samples.

The V and J genes are TRBV18 and TRBJ2-7, with D possibly matching TRBD1 (5 bases). The CDR3 length is 13 residues. From germline, CDR1 is KGHSH and CDR2 LQKENI. Trimming stripped 6 bases from V and 3 bases from J, with 12 bases between. The CDR3: CASSGRDLYEQYF. The DNA of the CDR3 is TGTGCCAGCTCTGGCAGGGATCTCTACGAGCAGTACTTC. Using reference TRBV18 and TRBJ2-7 for the parts outside the CDR3, the full variable domain is NAGVMQNPRHLVRRRGQEARLRCSPMKGHSHVYWYRQLPEEGLKFMVYLQKENIIDESGMPKERFSAEFPKEGPSILRIQQVVRGDSAAYFCASSGRDLYEQYFGPGTRLTVT.

The chain joins TRBV11-2 to TRBJ2-7; unclear D gene. The CDR3 contains 15 residues. Trimming cost V 5 bases and J 2 bases, with 16 bases left between them. Germline V gene lookup returns CDR1 SGHAT and CDR2 FQNNGV. CDR3 nucleotides: TGTGCCAGCAGCGTTCGTGAGTTATTCCCCTACGAGCAGTACTTC. This translates into CASSVRELFPYEQYF.

The genes are TRBV5-1 and TRBJ2-2, with D tentatively TRBD2 (5 bases). CDR1 and CDR2 (germline): SGHRS, YFSETQ. Trimming removed 7 bases at V and 4 bases at J, with 20 bases between. This CDR3 region has 16 residues. CDR3 coding DNA: TGCGCCAGCTTAAGCGTAGAAGGGAGCCGCACCGGGGAGCTGTTTTTT. It yields the protein CASLSVEGSRTGELFF.

The DNA for the CDR3 is TGCAGCGTGACAGAGCCGCAGTTCTTC. It codes for CSVTEPQFF. The chain combines TRBV29-1 with TRBJ2-1; perhaps TRBD1 as D (5 bases). The CDR3 is 9 residues long. Trimming shortened V by 6 bases and J by 12 bases, and 9 bases separated the two germline ends. Germline values: CDR1 SQVTM, CDR2 ANQGSEA.

The genes are TRBV27 and TRBJ1-1; the D gene is possibly TRBD1 (5 bases). Trimming removed 6 bases at V and 7 bases at J, with 12 bases between. The CDR3 is 12 residues long. Germline CDR1 MNHEY, CDR2 SMNVEV (reference sequence). The CDR3 protein is CASRSGQIEAFF. As DNA, the CDR3 is TGTGCCAGCAGATCCGGACAAATTGAAGCTTTCTTT.

The V and J genes are TRBV9 and TRBJ1-2; possibly TRBD1 for D (5 bases). The CDR3 covers 14 residues. The V gene's germline CDR1 is SGDLS and CDR2 YYNGEE. V was shortened by 0 bases and J by 5 bases, with 11 bases between the two germline ends. The CDR3 DNA reads as TGTGCCAGCAGCGTAGACCCAGGGAGGTATGGCTACACCTTC. It specifies CASSVDPGRYGYTF.

This rearrangement joins TRBV15 to TRBJ2-7; 9 nucleotides align to TRBD2. V was clipped by 0 bases and J by 6 bases; unmatched bases: 15. The germline CDR1 and CDR2 sequences are LNHNV and YYDKDF (reference sequence). The CDR3 is 18 amino acids. CDR3 nucleotide sequence: TGTGCCACCAGCAGAGATCTGATGGGAATAGCGGGAGTCATCGAGCAGTACTTC. Translation gives CATSRDLMGIAGVIEQYF.

The chain employs TRBV4-2 and TRBJ2-2, with D perhaps matching TRBD1 or TRBD2 (5 bases each). This CDR3 has 16 amino acids. V lost 1 base and J lost 6, with 15 bases in between. Germline loops: CDR1 LGHNA, CDR2 YNFKEQ. CDR3 protein: CASSQVAGIGAGELFF. The CDR3, as DNA: TGTGCCAGCAGCCAAGTAGCCGGGATAGGGGCCGGGGAGCTGTTTTTT.

About this clone: Other DNA sequences in this specimen translate into the identical CDR3. The chain combines TRBV27 with TRBJ1-1; D call uncertain. The germline V gene encodes CDR1 MNHEY and CDR2 SMNVEV (reference sequence). Trimming shortened V by 5 bases and J by 2 bases, and 12 bases separated the two germline ends. This CDR3 region has 14 residues. This CDR3 reads CASSPWTGNTEAFF. The CDR3 DNA reads as TGTGCCAGCAGTCCCTGGACGGGAAACACTGAAGCTTTCTTT.

This chain connects TRBV9 to TRBJ1-1; no firm D call. The germline V gene encodes CDR1 SGDLS and CDR2 YYNGEE. The length of the CDR3 is 15 residues. Trimming took off 0 bases at V and 1 base at J, with 10 bases between the two ends. The CDR3 bases are TGTGCCAGCAGCGTAGGGCGAACGAGGAACACTGAAGCTTTCTTT. It is translated as CASSVGRTRNTEAFF. The entire variable domain, with the rest obtained from reference TRBV9 and TRBJ1-1, is as follows: DSGVTQTPKHLITATGQRVTLRCSPRSGDLSVYWYQQSLDQGLQFLIQYYNGEERAKGNILERFSAQQFPDLHSELNLSSLELGDSALYFCASSVGRTRNTEAFFGQGTRLTVV.

Notes on this clone: The identical CDR3 is also encoded by other nucleotide sequences in the sample. The chain links TRBV4-3 to TRBJ2-1; possibly TRBD1 for D (6 bases). The CDR3 loop spans 15 amino acids. V lost 1 base and J lost 4, with 11 bases in between. Germline V gene data show CDR1 as LGHNA and CDR2 as YSLEER. CDR3 DNA: TGCGCCAGCAGCCAAGGGCAGGGGCCATACAATGAGCAGTTCTTC. Encoded protein: CASSQGQGPYNEQFF.

This chain joins TRBV5-6 and TRBJ2-7; D call uncertain. This CDR3 has 13 amino acids. CDR1 and CDR2 (germline): SGHDT, YYEEEE. Deletions cut 4 bases from V and 3 bases from J, with 11 bases between. The CDR3 region is CASSLGKHYEQYF. CDR3 sequence (DNA): TGTGCCAGCAGCCTTGGAAAGCACTACGAGCAGTACTTC.

V gene TRBV5-4 combines with J gene TRBJ1-1; D is ambiguous. Germline V gives CDR1 SGHNT, CDR2 YYREEE (reference sequence). The CDR3 length is 14 residues. V dropped 4 bases and J dropped 1 base, with 11 bases sitting between them. Written as DNA, the CDR3 is TGTGCCAGCAGCGACCTGGACGGGAACACTGAAGCTTTCTTT. This codes for CASSDLDGNTEAFF.

The J gene is TRBJ1-1, the V gene TRBV7-9, with D perhaps matching TRBD1 (6 bases). Trimming removed 5 bases from V and 0 bases from J, with 13 bases in between. The germline gives CDR1 SEHNR, CDR2 FQNEAQ (reference sequence). This CDR3 spans 15 amino acids. CDR3: CASSPLQGMNTEAFF. CDR3 bases: TGTGCCAGCAGCCCATTACAGGGCATGAACACTGAAGCTTTCTTT.

The genes are TRBV29-1 and TRBJ2-1, with 7 bases fitting TRBD2. The germline gives CDR1 SQVTM, CDR2 ANQGSEA. The CDR3 runs to 17 residues. V was pared by 8 bases and J by 0 bases, with 16 bases of the junction left unmatched. This chain's CDR3 is CSLNGASGTSSYNEQFF. CDR3 DNA: TGCAGCCTCAACGGGGCTAGCGGAACTAGCTCCTACAATGAGCAGTTCTTC.

The rearrangement links TRBV27 to TRBJ1-2; TRBD1 might be the D (6 bases). V was clipped by 5 bases and J by 4 bases, with 14 bases between them. The CDR3 is 14 residues long. Germline CDR1 reads MNHEY; CDR2 reads SMNVEV (reference sequence). The CDR3 region is CASSPLGGGYGYTF. CDR3 sequence (DNA): TGTGCCAGCAGTCCTCTAGGGGGGGGCTATGGCTACACCTTC.

This chain connects TRBV5-4 to TRBJ2-1; 14 nucleotides agree with TRBD2. Trimming at V came to 3 bases and at J to 9 bases, leaving 5 bases not matched to a gene. Germline V gene data show CDR1 as SGHNT and CDR2 as YYREEE (reference sequence). The CDR3 has 15 amino acids. This chain's CDR3 is CASSYGTSGRGEQFF. In DNA form, the CDR3 reads TGTGCCAGCAGCTACGGGACTAGCGGGAGAGGTGAGCAGTTCTTC.

The chain couples TRBV27 to TRBJ2-1; possibly TRBD1 for D (5 bases). Germline V gene sequence: CDR1 MNHEY, CDR2 SMNVEV (reference sequence). V lost 5 bases and J 0 bases, leaving 11 bases between the germline ends. The CDR3 extends over 15 amino acids. This CDR3 reads CASSTTAISYNEQFF. CDR3 DNA sequence: TGTGCCAGCAGTACGACAGCGATCTCCTACAATGAGCAGTTCTTC.

The chain is built from TRBV27 and TRBJ2-1, with 8 bases aligning to TRBD1. This CDR3 spans 15 amino acids. Per the germline V gene, CDR1 is MNHEY and CDR2 is SMNVEV (reference sequence). Trimming cost V 6 bases and J 8 bases; bases outside gene matches: 12. CDR3 sequence: CASRPGQVDFDEQFF. CDR3 nucleotides: TGTGCCAGCAGACCGGGACAGGTGGACTTCGATGAGCAGTTCTTC.

V and J are TRBV9 and TRBJ2-3; D possibly uses TRBD1 or TRBD2 (7 bases each). CDR1 and CDR2 (germline): SGDLS, YYNGEE. Trimming left V 3 bases short and J 2 bases short, with 13 bases between. There are 15 residues in the CDR3. CDR3 DNA sequence: TGTGCCAGCAGCGCAGGGGGGGAAGACACAGATACGCAGTATTTT. It yields the protein CASSAGGEDTDTQYF.

The chain couples TRBV7-6 to TRBJ1-3; D not certain. CDR3 length equals 15 residues. Trimming pared 0 bases from V and 0 bases from J, leaving 6 bases between. The germline V gene encodes CDR1 SGHVS and CDR2 FNYEAQ. The CDR3 is CASSLAVISGNTIYF. In DNA form, the CDR3 reads TGTGCCAGCAGCTTAGCAGTTATCTCTGGAAACACCATATATTTT.

The chain carries TRBV28 and TRBJ2-7; D remains ambiguous. The length of the CDR3 is 13 residues. In germline, CDR1 is MDHEN, CDR2 SYDVKM. The V gene lost 2 bases and the J gene lost 3 bases, with 8 bases spanning the gap. The CDR3 here is CASSLGLIYEQYF. CDR3 nucleotide sequence: TGTGCCAGCAGTTTAGGTTTAATCTACGAGCAGTACTTC.

The V gene is TRBV11-2, the J gene TRBJ2-1; 16 nucleotides line up with TRBD2. The germline CDR1 and CDR2 sequences are SGHAT and FQNNGV. Unmatched junction bases numbered 4, after V lost 6 bases and J lost 8 bases. The CDR3 covers 15 residues. The CDR3 DNA sequence: TGTGCCAGCAGTTTGGGACTAGCGGGAGGGGATGAGCAGTTCTTC. Translated: CASSLGLAGGDEQFF.

This chain links TRBV2 with TRBJ2-3; D ambiguous. CDR3 length equals 14 residues. The germline V gene has CDR1 SNHLY and CDR2 FYNNEI. V was trimmed by 4 bases and J by 1 base, leaving 9 bases between them. Here the CDR3 reads CASSVTERTDTQYF. The CDR3 DNA reads as TGTGCCAGCAGTGTTACGGAGCGCACAGATACGCAGTATTTT.

As concerns this clone: The sample has other DNA sequences that encode this CDR3 too. The rearrangement uses TRBV5-1 and TRBJ2-2; D not certain. There are 11 residues in the CDR3. Germline CDR1 is SGHRS and CDR2 is YFSETQ. Trimming removed 5 bases at V and 6 bases at J, with 5 bases between. The CDR3 bases are TGCGCCAGCAGTTCGGCCGGGGAGCTGTTTTTT. This sequence encodes CASSSAGELFF.